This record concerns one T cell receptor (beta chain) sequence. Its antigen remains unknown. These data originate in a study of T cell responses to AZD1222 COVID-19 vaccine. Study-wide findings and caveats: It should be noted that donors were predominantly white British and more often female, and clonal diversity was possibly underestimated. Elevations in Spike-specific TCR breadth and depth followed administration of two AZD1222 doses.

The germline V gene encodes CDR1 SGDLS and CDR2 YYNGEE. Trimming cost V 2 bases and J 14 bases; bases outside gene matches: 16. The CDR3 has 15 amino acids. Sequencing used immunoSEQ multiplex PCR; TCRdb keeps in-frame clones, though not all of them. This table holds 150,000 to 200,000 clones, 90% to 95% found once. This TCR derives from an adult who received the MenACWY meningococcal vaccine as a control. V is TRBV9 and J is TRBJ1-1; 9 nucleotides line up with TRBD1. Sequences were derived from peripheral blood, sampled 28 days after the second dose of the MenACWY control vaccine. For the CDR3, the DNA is TGTGCCAGCAGCGTGGGACAGGGCCCGGCGGTGAAGCCCTTCTTT. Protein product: CASSVGQGPAVKPFF. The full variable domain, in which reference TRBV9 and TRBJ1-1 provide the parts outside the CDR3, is DSGVTQTPKHLITATGQRVTLRCSPRSGDLSVYWYQQSLDQGLQFLIQYYNGEERAKGNILERFSAQQFPDLHSELNLSSLELGDSALYFCASSVGQGPAVKPFFGQGTRLTVV.